This T cell receptor beta chain came from a study of T-cell memory formation after mild COVID-19. Constant-segment primers were used for 5'RACE, and the resulting TCR alpha and TCR beta cDNA libraries carried sample barcodes and UMIs. TCRdb analysed the 5' RACE reads with MiXCR anew, one entry per CDR3 protein. The sample lists about 130,000 distinct CDR3 sequences; approximately 17% were seen once. In its sample, this clonotype was seen many times. Germline V gene sequence: CDR1 SGHRS, CDR2 YFSETQ. V dropped 1 base and J dropped 7 bases, with 11 bases sitting between them. CDR3 length equals 14 residues.

This TCR was sampled from a man aged 18 to 29 who had mild COVID-19 (a few samples of this study predate the infection). Cell type and time point are not known. This chain links TRBV5-1 with TRBJ2-2; D may be TRBD1 (5 bases). Sequencing was done on a sample of PBMCs or a T cell subset sorted from them (not recorded which). CDR3 residues: CASSLREQDGELFF. As DNA, the CDR3 is TGCGCCAGCAGCTTGAGGGAACAGGACGGGGAGCTGTTTTTT.